The 10 T cell receptor beta chains below all came from one sample that was sequenced in a study of blood T cell repertoires in COVID-19. This table comes from immunoSEQ multiplex PCR, and its TCRdb copy is limited to in-frame clones, with some not included. The sample lists roughly 240,000 clones; 83% were seen once. The sample comprised PBMCs or T cells enriched from blood (not recorded which). The receptor set was obtained from a woman aged 40 to 50 who had been exposed to COVID-19.

V and J are TRBV5-6 and TRBJ2-7; D is perhaps TRBD1 (5 bases). The germline gives CDR1 SGHDT, CDR2 YYEEEE. The ends were cut back, 1 base at V and 6 bases at J, with 11 bases in the middle. This CDR3 has 13 amino acids. CDR3 sequence reads: CASSLQGSPEQYF. The CDR3 nucleotides are TGTGCCAGCAGCTTGCAGGGCAGCCCCGAGCAGTACTTC.

The chain carries TRBV6-5 and TRBJ2-4, with D perhaps TRBD1 (5 bases). The length of the CDR3 is 16 residues. V was shortened by 2 bases and J by 0 bases, with 11 bases between the two germline ends. Per germline, CDR1 MNHEY and CDR2 SVGAGI. CDR3 sequence (DNA): TGTGCCAGCAGTTACGGGGCACTTCTAGCCAAAAACATTCAGTACTTC. This encodes CASSYGALLAKNIQYF.

The chain is built from TRBV7-3 and TRBJ1-2; a possible D gene is TRBD1 (6 bases). In germline, CDR1 is SGHTA, CDR2 FQGTGA. Trimming removed 2 bases from V and 2 bases from J, with 12 bases in between. CDR3 length equals 15 residues. The CDR3 loop is CASSLSGVGNYGYTF. CDR3 DNA: TGTGCCAGCAGCTTATCAGGGGTAGGGAACTATGGCTACACCTTC.

The rearrangement links TRBV20-1 to TRBJ2-3, with 8 positions matching TRBD2. Germline V CDR1 and CDR2: DFQATT, SNEGSKA (reference sequence). Trimming removed 3 bases from V and 2 bases from J; junction bases left unmatched: 7. The CDR3 contains 15 residues. CDR3 residues: CSASGLAGTTDTQYF. As DNA, the CDR3 is TGCAGTGCTAGTGGGTTAGCGGGGACCACAGATACGCAGTATTTT.

The chain is built from TRBV29-1 and TRBJ1-2; tentative D call: TRBD1 (6 bases). The CDR3 contains 12 residues. Per the germline V gene, CDR1 is SQVTM and CDR2 is ANQGSEA. The V and J ends lost 7 bases and 7 bases respectively, with 16 bases between them. The CDR3 sequence is CSGNLQGFGYTF. In DNA form, the CDR3 reads TGCAGCGGGAACCTACAGGGTTTTGGCTACACCTTC. The full variable domain, completed using reference TRBV29-1 and TRBJ1-2, is SAVISQKPSRDICQRGTSLTIQCQVDSQVTMMFWYRQQPGQSLTLIATANQGSEATYESGFVIDKFPISRPNLTFSTLTVSNMSPEDSSIYLCSGNLQGFGYTFGSGTRLTVV.

This rearrangement joins TRBV24-1 to TRBJ2-1; 11 bases map to TRBD1. The CDR3 length is 16 residues. Trimming took 3 bases from V and 9 from J; bases not matched to a gene: 9. Germline V gene data show CDR1 as KGHDR and CDR2 as SFDVKD. The CDR3 region is CATSDGQGAPGGEQFF. The CDR3 DNA reads TGTGCCACCAGTGATGGACAGGGGGCTCCGGGGGGTGAGCAGTTCTTC.

The sample holds one count of this clone. The V gene is TRBV30, the J gene TRBJ1-1, with D perhaps matching TRBD1 (5 bases). The germline V and J ends were trimmed by 0 bases and 11 bases, with 16 bases remaining between them. CDR1 is GTSNPN, CDR2 SVGIG, per germline (reference sequence). The CDR3 covers 13 residues. The CDR3 DNA follows: TGTGCCTGGAGTGTATCGGACACTTCGACGGCTTTCTTT. Translating it yields CAWSVSDTSTAFF.

The chain uses TRBV5-4 and TRBJ1-6; a possible D gene is TRBD1 (6 bases). Trimming cost V 3 bases and J 8 bases, with 12 bases left between them. Germline CDR1 SGHNT, CDR2 YYREEE (reference sequence). The CDR3 sequence is 14 residues long. The CDR3 spells CASSSRDTDSPLHF. CDR3 sequence (DNA): TGTGCCAGCAGCTCCCGGGACACGGATTCACCCCTCCACTTT.

The rearrangement links TRBV4-1 to TRBJ1-4; D is possibly TRBD1 (5 bases). This CDR3 comprises 15 residues. The V and J ends lost 0 bases and 8 bases respectively, with 13 bases between them. CDR1 MGHRA and CDR2 YSYEKL come from the germline V gene. The CDR3 loop is CASSQEGRVGEKLFF. The CDR3 coding sequence is TGCGCCAGCAGCCAAGAGGGCAGGGTAGGCGAAAAACTGTTTTTT.

This clone was picked up a small number of times. The chain recombines TRBV3-1 (or the pseudogene TRBV3-2) with TRBJ2-2; D may be TRBD1 (6 bases). Germline values: CDR1 LGHDT, CDR2 YNNKEL (reference sequence). The CDR3 extends over 16 amino acids. Trimming left V 0 bases short and J 5 bases short, with 13 bases between. CDR3 protein: CASSQEGTRGTGELFF. The CDR3 DNA sequence: TGTGCCAGCAGCCAAGAAGGGACAAGGGGGACCGGGGAGCTGTTTTTT.